This TCR beta chain is from a study of technical replicates of blood from a handful of donors. The CDR3 consists of 19 residues. Per the germline V gene, CDR1 is SGHAT and CDR2 is FQNNGV. Between the trimmed V and J ends, which lost 1 base and 6 bases, there was a span of 25 bases. This clone appeared once. Only in-frame clones appear in the TCRdb table, and some are missing; sequencing was by immunoSEQ multiplex PCR. The sample consists of tens of thousands of clones, roughly 98% of them appearing once. The source of this sequence is a human donor in good health. The sequenced sample consisted of T cells isolated from PBMCs. V is TRBV11-2 and J is TRBJ2-1; maybe TRBD2 (5 bases). CDR3 sequence reads: CASSLGDGLNPVLSNEQFF. For the CDR3, the DNA is TGTGCCAGCAGCTTAGGGGATGGACTCAACCCCGTACTTAGCAATGAGCAGTTCTTC.